This T cell receptor (beta chain) was obtained from a study of cytomegalovirus exposure and HLA in healthy donors. Germline V gives CDR1 SQVTM, CDR2 ANQGSEA. This CDR3 region has 11 residues. V gave up 4 bases and J gave up 7 bases, with 10 bases separating them. Primers: 60 Vbeta forward and 13 Jbeta reverse. Assay used: immunoSEQ multiplex PCR; TCRdb lists only in-frame clones, some missing. The sample lists 150,000 to 200,000 clones; over 80% were seen once. This clonotype originated in a girl between 10 and 17 years old in good health and CMV-seropositive. V is TRBV29-1 and J is TRBJ1-1; no firm D call. Sequenced material: PBMCs. The CDR3 bases are TGCAGCGTTGTTGCCGAGGATGAAGCTTTCTTT. Translated: CSVVAEDEAFF.